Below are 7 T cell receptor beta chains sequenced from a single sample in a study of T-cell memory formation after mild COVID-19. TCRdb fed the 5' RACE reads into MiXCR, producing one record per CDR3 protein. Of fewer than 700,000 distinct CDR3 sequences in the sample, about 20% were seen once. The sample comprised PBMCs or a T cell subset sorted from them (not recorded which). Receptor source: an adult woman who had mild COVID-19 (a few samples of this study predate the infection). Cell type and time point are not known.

The CDR3 region has the DNA TGTGCCAGCAGCTTAGTTGGCGGGGGAGGAGATGAGCAGTTCTTC. It is translated as CASSLVGGGGDEQFF. The V and J genes are TRBV7-2 and TRBJ2-1, with 7 nucleotides matching TRBD2. The CDR3 sequence is 15 residues long. V shed 1 base and J 8 bases; nucleotides not matched to a gene: 8. Germline V gene data show CDR1 as SGHTA and CDR2 as FQGNSA.

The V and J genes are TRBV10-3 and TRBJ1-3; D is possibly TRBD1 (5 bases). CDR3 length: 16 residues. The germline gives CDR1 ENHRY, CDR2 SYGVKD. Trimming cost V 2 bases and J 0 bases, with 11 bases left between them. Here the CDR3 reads CAISEPGQGSGNTIYF. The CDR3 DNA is TGTGCCATCAGTGAGCCGGGTCAGGGCTCTGGAAACACCATATATTTT.

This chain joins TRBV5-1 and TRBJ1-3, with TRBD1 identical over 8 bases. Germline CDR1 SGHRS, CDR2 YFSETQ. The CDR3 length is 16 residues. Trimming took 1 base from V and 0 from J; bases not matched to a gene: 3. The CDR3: CASSLTGGSSGNTIYF. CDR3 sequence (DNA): TGCGCCAGCAGCTTGACAGGGGGAAGCTCTGGAAACACCATATATTTT.

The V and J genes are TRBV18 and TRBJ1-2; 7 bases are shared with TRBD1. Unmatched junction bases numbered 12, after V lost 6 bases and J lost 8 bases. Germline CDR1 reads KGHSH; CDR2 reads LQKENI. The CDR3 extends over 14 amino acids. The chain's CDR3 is CASSQMTGLDGYTF. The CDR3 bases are TGTGCCAGCTCCCAAATGACAGGGCTTGACGGCTACACCTTC.

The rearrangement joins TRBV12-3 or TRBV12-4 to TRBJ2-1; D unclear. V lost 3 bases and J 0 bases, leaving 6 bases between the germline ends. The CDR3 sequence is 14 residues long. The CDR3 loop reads CASSFRYSYNEQFF. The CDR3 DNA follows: TGTGCCAGCAGTTTCCGGTACTCCTACAATGAGCAGTTCTTC.

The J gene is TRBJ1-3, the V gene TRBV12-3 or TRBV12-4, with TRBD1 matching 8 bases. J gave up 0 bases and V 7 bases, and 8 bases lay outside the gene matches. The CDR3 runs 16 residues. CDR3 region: CASTYSDRASGNTIYF. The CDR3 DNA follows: TGTGCCAGCACCTATTCGGACAGGGCCTCTGGAAACACCATATATTTT.

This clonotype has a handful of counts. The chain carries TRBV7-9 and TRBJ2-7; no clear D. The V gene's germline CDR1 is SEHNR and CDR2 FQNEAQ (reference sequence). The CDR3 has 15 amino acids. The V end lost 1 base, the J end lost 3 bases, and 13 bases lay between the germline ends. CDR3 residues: CASSLGKGTDYEQYF. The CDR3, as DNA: TGTGCCAGCAGCTTAGGGAAAGGAACTGACTACGAGCAGTACTTC.